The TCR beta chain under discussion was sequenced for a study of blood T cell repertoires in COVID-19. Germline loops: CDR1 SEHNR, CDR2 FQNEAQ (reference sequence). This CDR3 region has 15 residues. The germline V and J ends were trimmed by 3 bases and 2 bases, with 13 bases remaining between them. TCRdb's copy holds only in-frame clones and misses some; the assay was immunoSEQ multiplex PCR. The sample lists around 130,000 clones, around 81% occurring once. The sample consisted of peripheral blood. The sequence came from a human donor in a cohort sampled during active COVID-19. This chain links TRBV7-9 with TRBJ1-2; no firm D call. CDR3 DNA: TGTGCCAGCAGCTTTTCTAGTGGCGCGAACTATGGCTACACCTTC. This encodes CASSFSSGANYGYTF.